The entry below describes one T cell receptor beta chain. Its matching antigen is unknown. Sequencing used immunoSEQ multiplex PCR; TCRdb keeps in-frame clones, though not all of them. The table has 170,000 or so clones, 90% seen once. This sample is part of a study of T cell responses to AZD1222 COVID-19 vaccine. Study at large: Pooled together were second doses at about 4 or about 12 weeks.

General study results and limits: White British donors predominated, females outnumbered males, and clonal diversity was possibly underestimated.

CDR1 and CDR2 (germline): MNHEY, SVGEGT. The CDR3 contains 13 residues. The V and J ends lost 4 bases and 10 bases respectively, with 14 bases between them. The chain joins TRBV6-2 or TRBV6-3 to TRBJ1-5; D gene ambiguous. Specimen: peripheral blood, collected on day 0 of AZD1222 vaccination. The receptor was isolated from an adult in good health. The CDR3 bases are TGTGCCAGCAGTTCCCAGAAAGTGAGACCCCAGCATTTT. Translated: CASSSQKVRPQHF.